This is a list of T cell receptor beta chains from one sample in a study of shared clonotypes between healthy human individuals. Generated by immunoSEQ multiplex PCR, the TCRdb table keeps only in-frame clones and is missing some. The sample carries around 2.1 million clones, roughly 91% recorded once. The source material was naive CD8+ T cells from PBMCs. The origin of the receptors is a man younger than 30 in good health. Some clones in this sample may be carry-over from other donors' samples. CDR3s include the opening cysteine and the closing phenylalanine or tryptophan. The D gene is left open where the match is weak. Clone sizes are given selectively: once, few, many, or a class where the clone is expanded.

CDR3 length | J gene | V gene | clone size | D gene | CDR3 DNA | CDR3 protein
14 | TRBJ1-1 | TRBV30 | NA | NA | TGTGCCTGGAGTGTACCGAGAGGGCCGCTGGAAGCTTTCTTT | CAWSVPRGPLEAFF
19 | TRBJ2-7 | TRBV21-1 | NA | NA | TGTGCCAGCAGCAAAGTGGGAGACAGGCCAAGTAAATTACCCTACGAGCAGTACTTC | CASSKVGDRPSKLPYEQYF
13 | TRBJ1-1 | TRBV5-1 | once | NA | TGCGCCAGCGGACCCACCCAGAACACTGAAGCTTTCTTT | CASGPTQNTEAFF
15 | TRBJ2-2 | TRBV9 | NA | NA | TGTGCCAGCAGCGTATCCGGGGGACTCCACGGGGAGCTGTTTTTT | CASSVSGGLHGELFF
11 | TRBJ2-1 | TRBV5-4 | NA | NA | TGTGCCAGCTCACAGCGAGGGGAGCAGTTCTTC | CASSQRGEQFF
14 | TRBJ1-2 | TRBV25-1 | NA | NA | TGTGCCAGCAGTTATCCGGGAACCTTCTATGGCTACACCTTC | CASSYPGTFYGYTF
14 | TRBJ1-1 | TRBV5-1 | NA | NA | TGCGCCAGCAGCTTGGCCGTCTCGAGCAGTCAAGCTTTCTTT | CASSLAVSSSQAFF
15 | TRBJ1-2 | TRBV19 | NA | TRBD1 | TGTGCCAGTAGTATGGGGACAGGAGGATATTGGGGCTACACCTTC | CASSMGTGGYWGYTF
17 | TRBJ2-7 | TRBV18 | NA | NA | TGTGCCAGCTCATTCGGGGTTGGGGCAGGGACGGATTACGAGCAGTACTTC | CASSFGVGAGTDYEQYF
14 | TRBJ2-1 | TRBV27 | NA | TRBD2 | TGTGCCAGCAGCCGTAGCGGGAGGGCGAATGAGCAGTTCTTC | CASSRSGRANEQFF
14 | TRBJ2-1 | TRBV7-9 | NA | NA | TGTGCCAGCAGCTTTGGTTCTAGTATGAATGAGCAGTTCTTC | CASSFGSSMNEQFF
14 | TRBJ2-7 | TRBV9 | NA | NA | TGTGCCAGCAGCGTAGGACCGGACTCCTACGAGCAGTACTTC | CASSVGPDSYEQYF
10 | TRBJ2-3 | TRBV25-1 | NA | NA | TGTGCCAGCAGTGCCGATACGCAGTATTTT | CASSADTQYF
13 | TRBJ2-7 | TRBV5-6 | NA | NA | TGTGCCAGCAGCCCCGAGAGCTCCTACGAGCAGTACTTC | CASSPESSYEQYF
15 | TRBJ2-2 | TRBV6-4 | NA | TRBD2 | TGTGCCAGCAGCCCACGACTAGCGGATACCGGGGAGCTGTTTTTT | CASSPRLADTGELFF
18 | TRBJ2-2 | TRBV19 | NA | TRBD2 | TGTGCCAGTAGTATGAGGCGGGAGGGCTCCGCGAACACCGGGGAGCTGTTTTTT | CASSMRREGSANTGELFF
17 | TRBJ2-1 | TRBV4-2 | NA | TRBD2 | TGTGCCAGCAGCCAATCAGGCGGGAGGGCTAGGTTGAATGAGCAGTTCTTC | CASSQSGGRARLNEQFF